The TCR beta chain described here comes from a study of blood T cell repertoires in COVID-19 (dated by TCRdb to about 2020). For context, the study as a whole: Samples covering the acute and convalescent phases of COVID-19 were provided by collaborators in the United States, Italy and Spain. A freely available public database, intended as a resource for researchers studying the immune response to SARS-CoV-2, is where the repertoires were released. Deeply sampled blood TCRbeta repertoires from subjects exposed to, actively infected with, or recovered from COVID-19 were included in the dataset. The prospective study material was composed of cDNA or gDNA derived from T cells, B-cell-depleted T cells, or PBMCs. Sample metadata almost always included a de-identified subject ID, COVID-19 status, age in years and sex. Where available, HLA class I and class II types were obtained from metadata supplied by the sample provider rather than from assay-based typing. The samples were drawn from two sources: the first 160 participants of the ongoing ImmuneRACE study, and approximately 1,300 subjects contributed by 6 global collaborators. Paper-wide results and their limitations: The quantity of clinical and demographic metadata differed by source and by participant and was supplied without curation.

Participants in the prospective study were aged roughly 18 to 95 years, lived in 20 to 25 United States geographic areas, and enrolled through a virtual design. In the prospective study, cohorts were assigned on the basis of participant-reported clinical history obtained from a screening survey and a study questionnaire. Recovered participants in ImmuneRACE Cohort 3 were defined as having two consecutive negative NP/OP PCR tests, clearance from a healthcare professional, or resolution of symptoms. Each participant in the prospective study had whole blood, serum and a nasopharyngeal or oropharyngeal swab collected by mobile phlebotomists. Additional blood draws and questionnaires over an approximately two-month period could optionally be provided by prospective study participants. Blood samples from the prospective study were shipped frozen or at room temperature prior to DNA extraction. Points on this clone: Its specific antigen is unknown. Within one base of it there is no much larger clone, and no base qualities were kept.

TCRbeta CDR3 regions were amplified from genomic DNA by means of the immunoSEQ Assay, a bias-controlled multiplex PCR. The published analysis was carried out like this. The number of nucleated cells in each sample was estimated from the amplification of reference gene primers within the assay. Sequence reads were collapsed and filtered to measure the absolute abundance of every unique TCRbeta CDR3 rearrangement. Productive Simpson clonality was computed per sample as the square root of Simpson's diversity index over productive rearrangements. The table was pulled from immuneACCESS by TCRdb, which kept in-frame rearrangements only. Such tables lose some clones; where checked, under half of the loss comes from unresolved V genes, and the rest has no known cause. V and J calls and clone size are copied from that table; D and trimming were computed from the DNA. The sample profile shows approximately 220,000 clones; about 87% of them were found once. The ten largest clones represent roughly 2.5% of the sample.

Trimming takes 1 base off V and 1 base off J; junction bases not matched to a gene: 4. Sequences SGHTA (CDR1) and FQGNSA (CDR2) are obtained from the germline V gene. Measured from the cysteine to the phenylalanine, the CDR3 is 15 residues long. The DNA shown is the 45-base CDR3, in frame from base 1. The TCR was taken from a woman aged 25 to 45 who had recovered from COVID-19. The chain uses TRBV7-2 and TRBJ2-7; the junction holds 7 bases that match TRBD1. Source material: PBMCs or T cells enriched from blood (not recorded which). The DNA sequence reads TGTGCCAGCAGCTTAGTAGGACAGGTATCCTACGAGCAGTACTTC. The translation is CASSLVGQVSYEQYF.